Following are 14 T cell receptor beta chains from one sample sequenced in a study of blood T cells in healthy people across ages. A sample-barcoded 5' primer and a J-beta primer mix were used in a second PCR of roughly 7 to 11 cycles. TCRdb passed the 5' RACE reads through MiXCR, listing each CDR3 protein once. The sample shows about a million distinct CDR3 sequences, 48% of them seen only once. The source material was blood. The receptors were gathered from a man aged 25 to 45 in good health.

The rearrangement uses TRBV6-1 and TRBJ1-2; D not certain. Trimming shortened V by 2 bases and J by 13 bases, and 11 bases separated the two germline ends. Looked up from germline, CDR1 is MNHNS and CDR2 is SASEGT. The CDR3 is 11 residues long. CDR3 DNA: TGTGCCAGCAGTGAATCTTGGGCAGGCACCTTC. Translated: CASSESWAGTF.

The V call is TRBV19, the J call TRBJ1-4, with D possibly TRBD1 on 6 matching bases. This CDR3 region has 13 residues. Germline V CDR1 and CDR2: LNHDA, SQIVND (reference sequence). V dropped 7 bases and J dropped 8 bases, with 14 bases sitting between them. The CDR3: CASTGRGSEKLFF. Written as DNA, the CDR3 is TGTGCCAGTACGGGCAGGGGCAGCGAAAAACTGTTTTTT.

Details on this clonotype: The germline gene is not matched at one end of the junction; a read error may be the cause. The V call is TRBV28, the J call TRBJ2-7; tentative D call: TRBD2 (6 bases). The J call may be mistaken, given a closer DNA end match to TRBJ2-5. This CDR3 has 18 amino acids. Germline V CDR1 and CDR2: MDHEN, SYDVKM. CDR3 DNA sequence: TGTGCCAGCAGTTTGGTATCGTTTCGGGGAGGATATCAAGGGACCCAGTACTTC. Translation gives CASSLVSFRGGYQGTQYF.

This clonotype has ten or more counts. The chain recombines TRBV7-2 with TRBJ2-7; 10 nucleotides match TRBD1. The ends lost 2 bases at V and 1 base at J; junction bases unmatched: 5. Germline V gene sequence: CDR1 SGHTA, CDR2 FQGNSA. The CDR3 has 16 amino acids. The DNA for the CDR3 is TGTGCCAGCAGCTTACCCGACAGGGGGCGTTCCTACGAGCAGTACTTC. Its protein is CASSLPDRGRSYEQYF.

The chain links TRBV5-6 to TRBJ2-1; D might be TRBD1 or TRBD2, each matching 5 bases. V shed 4 bases and J shed 7 bases, with 12 bases lying between them. This CDR3 region has 13 residues. Germline CDR1 reads SGHDT; CDR2 reads YYEEEE. This CDR3 reads CASSAGAENEQFF. The CDR3 region has the DNA TGTGCCAGCAGCGCCGGGGCCGAAAATGAGCAGTTCTTC.

The chain is built from TRBV6-1 and TRBJ2-2; the D gene could be TRBD1 or TRBD2 (5 bases each). V was cut by 10 bases and J by 0 bases, with 12 bases left in between. The CDR3 is made up of 14 amino acids. Germline CDR1 and CDR2: MNHNS and SASEGT. CDR3 in amino acids: CATPGPSNTGELFF. Written as DNA, the CDR3 is TGTGCCACTCCGGGACCATCGAACACCGGGGAGCTGTTTTTT.

This clonotype was picked up a small number of times. The genes are TRBV28 and TRBJ2-3; maybe TRBD1 (6 bases). V was pared by 7 bases and J by 0 bases, with 11 bases between. Germline CDR1 is MDHEN and CDR2 is SYDVKM. The CDR3 has 14 residues. Here the CDR3 reads CASNIQGSTDTQYF. The CDR3 bases are TGTGCCAGCAATATACAGGGAAGCACAGATACGCAGTATTTT.

This rearrangement joins TRBV28 to TRBJ2-7; 8 nucleotides line up with TRBD1. CDR3 length: 16 amino acids. Trimming removed 2 bases from V and 6 bases from J; junction bases left unmatched: 12. The germline V gene has CDR1 MDHEN and CDR2 SYDVKM. CDR3 amino acids: CASSLRGQAELREQYF. The CDR3 nucleotides are TGTGCCAGCAGTTTACGGGGACAGGCCGAGTTACGCGAGCAGTACTTC.

This clonotype was observed a few times. The genes are TRBV6-2 or TRBV6-3 and TRBJ2-5; 14 bases agree with TRBD2. The CDR3 covers 15 residues. Trimming took 6 bases from V and 11 from J; bases not matched to a gene: 11. CDR1 is MNHEY, CDR2 SVGEGT, per germline. The CDR3 DNA reads TGTGCCAGCAGCAGACTAGCGGGGGGGTTCGATGAGCAGTACTTC. The encoded protein is CASSRLAGGFDEQYF.

V usage is TRBV27 and J usage is TRBJ1-6; D is unclear. V was pared by 7 bases and J by 7 bases, with 17 bases between. This CDR3 is 15 amino acids long. CDR1 and CDR2 from the germline V gene are MNHEY and SMNVEV (reference sequence). The DNA for the CDR3 is TGTGCCAGCAAGGCGGCCGGGCCCAAAAATTCACCCCTCCACTTT. Translated: CASKAAGPKNSPLHF.

The rearrangement joins TRBV29-1 to TRBJ2-3; TRBD2 agrees at 9 bases. The germline V gene encodes CDR1 SQVTM and CDR2 ANQGSEA. The CDR3 covers 14 residues. V was pared by 8 bases and J by 2 bases, with 8 bases of the junction left unmatched. The CDR3, as DNA: TGCAGCTACGCTAGCGGGAAAGCCACAGATACGCAGTATTTT. It is translated as CSYASGKATDTQYF.

The V call is TRBV5-1, the J call TRBJ1-1; D unresolved. V dropped 4 bases and J dropped 1 base, with 11 bases sitting between them. Germline V CDR1 and CDR2: SGHRS, YFSETQ. The CDR3 is 14 residues long. CDR3 residues: CASSRAGGNTEAFF. DNA of the CDR3: TGCGCCAGCAGCAGAGCCGGAGGGAACACTGAAGCTTTCTTT.

This clonotype was recorded a few times. This chain connects TRBV29-1 to TRBJ2-3, with D hard to call. The germline V and J ends were trimmed by 3 bases and 0 bases, with 10 bases remaining between them. The CDR3 is made up of 14 amino acids. Germline values: CDR1 SQVTM, CDR2 ANQGSEA. In DNA form, the CDR3 reads TGCAGCGTTGAGGGCGGCCAGAGCACAGATACGCAGTATTTT. Amino acids: CSVEGGQSTDTQYF.

This clonotype was detected a few times. This sequence joins TRBV4-1 and TRBJ2-7; 9 bases are shared with TRBD1. Germline V gives CDR1 MGHRA, CDR2 YSYEKL. CDR3 size: 17 residues. J gave up 1 base and V 4 bases, and 11 bases lay outside the gene matches. The CDR3 DNA follows: TGCGCCAGCAGCCCCTTCACACCGGGACAGGGATCCTACGAGCAGTACTTC. As protein: CASSPFTPGQGSYEQYF.